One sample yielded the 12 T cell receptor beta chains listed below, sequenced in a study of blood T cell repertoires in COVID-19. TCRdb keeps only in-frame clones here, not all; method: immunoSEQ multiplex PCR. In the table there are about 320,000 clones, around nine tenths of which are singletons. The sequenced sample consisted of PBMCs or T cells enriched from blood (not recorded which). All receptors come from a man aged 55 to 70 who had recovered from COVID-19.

Here the CDR3 reads CASSSVSSGSLQYF. The CDR3 DNA reads TGTGCCAGCAGCTCGGTATCTAGCGGCTCCCTCCAGTACTTC. The chain has TRBV5-4 and TRBJ2-7, with TRBD2 identical over 7 bases. Germline values: CDR1 SGHNT, CDR2 YYREEE (reference sequence). With V trimmed by 3 bases and J by 10 bases, 13 bases remained unmatched. This CDR3 is built from 14 residues.

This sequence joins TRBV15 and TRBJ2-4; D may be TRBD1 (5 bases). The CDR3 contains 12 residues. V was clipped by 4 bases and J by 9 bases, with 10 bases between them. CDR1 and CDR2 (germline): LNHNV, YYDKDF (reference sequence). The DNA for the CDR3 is TGTGCCACCAGCACCACAAGGGGCATTCAGTACTTC. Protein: CATSTTRGIQYF.

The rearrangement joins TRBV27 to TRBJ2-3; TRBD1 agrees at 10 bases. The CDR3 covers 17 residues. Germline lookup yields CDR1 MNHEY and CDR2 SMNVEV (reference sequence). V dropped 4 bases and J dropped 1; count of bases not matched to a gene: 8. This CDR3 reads CASSSRQGAVGTDTQYF. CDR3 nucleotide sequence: TGTGCCAGCAGTTCCCGACAGGGGGCGGTCGGCACAGATACGCAGTATTTT.

Written as DNA, the CDR3 is TGTGCCAGCAGTTTCGGGGTAACTTACGAGCAGTACTTC. Encoded protein: CASSFGVTYEQYF. V and J are TRBV28 and TRBJ2-7; D is possibly TRBD2 (5 bases). The germline V gene encodes CDR1 MDHEN and CDR2 SYDVKM. V lost 3 bases to trimming and J lost 4 bases, with 10 bases between them. CDR3 length: 13 amino acids.

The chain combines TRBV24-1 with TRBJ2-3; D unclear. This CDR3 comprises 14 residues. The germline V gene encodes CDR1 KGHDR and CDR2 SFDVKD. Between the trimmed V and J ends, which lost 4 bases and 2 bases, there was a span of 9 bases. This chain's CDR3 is CATSEQIDTDTQYF. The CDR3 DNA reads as TGTGCCACCAGTGAACAAATTGACACAGATACGCAGTATTTT.

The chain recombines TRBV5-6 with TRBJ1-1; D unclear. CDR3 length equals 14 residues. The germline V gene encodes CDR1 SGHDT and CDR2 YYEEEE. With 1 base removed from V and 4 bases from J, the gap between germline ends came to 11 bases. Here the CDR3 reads CASSLLRRGTEAFF. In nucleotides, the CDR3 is TGTGCCAGCAGCTTGTTAAGGCGGGGCACTGAAGCTTTCTTT.

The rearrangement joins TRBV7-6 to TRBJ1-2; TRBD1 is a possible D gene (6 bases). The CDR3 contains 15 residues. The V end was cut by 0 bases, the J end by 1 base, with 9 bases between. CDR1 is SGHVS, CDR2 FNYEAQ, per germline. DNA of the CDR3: TGTGCCAGCAGCTTAGCTCCAGGGGTTAACTATGGCTACACCTTC. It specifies CASSLAPGVNYGYTF.

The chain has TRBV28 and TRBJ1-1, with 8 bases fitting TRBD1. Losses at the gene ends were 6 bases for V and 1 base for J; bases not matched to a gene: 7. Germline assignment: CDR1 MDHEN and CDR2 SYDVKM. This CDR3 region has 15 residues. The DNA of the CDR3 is TGTGCCAGCAGACTAGACAGGGGCCCGAACACTGAAGCTTTCTTT. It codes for CASRLDRGPNTEAFF. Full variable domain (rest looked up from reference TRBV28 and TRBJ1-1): DVKVTQSSRYLVKRTGEKVFLECVQDMDHENMFWYRQDPGLGLRLIYFSYDVKMKEKGDIPEGYSVSREKKERFSLILESASTNQTSMYLCASRLDRGPNTEAFFGQGTRLTVV.

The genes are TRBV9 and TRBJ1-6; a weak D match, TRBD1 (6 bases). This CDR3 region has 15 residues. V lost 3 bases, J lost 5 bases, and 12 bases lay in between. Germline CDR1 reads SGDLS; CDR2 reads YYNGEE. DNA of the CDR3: TGTGCCAGCAGCGGTTGGCCAGGGGATAATTCACCCCTCCACTTT. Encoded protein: CASSGWPGDNSPLHF.

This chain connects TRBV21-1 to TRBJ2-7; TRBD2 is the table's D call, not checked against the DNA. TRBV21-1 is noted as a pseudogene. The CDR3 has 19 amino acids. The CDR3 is CASSKPRCGRATTSYEQYF. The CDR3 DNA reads TGTGCCAGCAGCAAACCCCGTTGCGGGAGGGCCACCACCTCCTACGAGCAGTACTTC.

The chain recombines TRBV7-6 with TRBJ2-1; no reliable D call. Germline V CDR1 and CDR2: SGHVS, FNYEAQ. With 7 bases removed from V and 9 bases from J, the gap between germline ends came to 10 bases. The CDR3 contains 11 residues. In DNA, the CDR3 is TGTGCCAGCAAACTGCCGGGTGAGCAGTTCTTC. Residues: CASKLPGEQFF. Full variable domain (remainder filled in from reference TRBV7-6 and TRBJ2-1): GAGVSQSPRYKVTKRGQDVALRCDPISGHVSLYWYRQALGQGPEFLTYFNYEAQQDKSGLPNDRFSAERPEGSISTLTIQRTEQRDSAMYRCASKLPGEQFFGPGTRLTVL.

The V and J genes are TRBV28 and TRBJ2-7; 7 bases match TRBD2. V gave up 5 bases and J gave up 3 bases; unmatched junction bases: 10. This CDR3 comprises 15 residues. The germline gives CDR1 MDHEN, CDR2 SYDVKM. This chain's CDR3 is CASSAISAGVYEQYF. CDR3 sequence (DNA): TGTGCCAGCAGTGCTATATCCGCGGGAGTCTACGAGCAGTACTTC.